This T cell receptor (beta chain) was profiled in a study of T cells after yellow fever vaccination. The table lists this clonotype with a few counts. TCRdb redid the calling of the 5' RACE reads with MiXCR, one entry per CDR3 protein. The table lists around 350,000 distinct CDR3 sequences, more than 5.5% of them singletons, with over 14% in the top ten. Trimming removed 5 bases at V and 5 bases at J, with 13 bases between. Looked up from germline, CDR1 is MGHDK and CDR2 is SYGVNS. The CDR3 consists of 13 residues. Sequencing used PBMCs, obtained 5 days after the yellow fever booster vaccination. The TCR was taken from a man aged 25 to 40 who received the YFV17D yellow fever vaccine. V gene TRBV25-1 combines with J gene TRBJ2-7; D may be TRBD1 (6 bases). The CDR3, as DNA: TGTGCCAGCAGTACACGATACAGGGACGAGCAGTACTTC. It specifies CASSTRYRDEQYF.